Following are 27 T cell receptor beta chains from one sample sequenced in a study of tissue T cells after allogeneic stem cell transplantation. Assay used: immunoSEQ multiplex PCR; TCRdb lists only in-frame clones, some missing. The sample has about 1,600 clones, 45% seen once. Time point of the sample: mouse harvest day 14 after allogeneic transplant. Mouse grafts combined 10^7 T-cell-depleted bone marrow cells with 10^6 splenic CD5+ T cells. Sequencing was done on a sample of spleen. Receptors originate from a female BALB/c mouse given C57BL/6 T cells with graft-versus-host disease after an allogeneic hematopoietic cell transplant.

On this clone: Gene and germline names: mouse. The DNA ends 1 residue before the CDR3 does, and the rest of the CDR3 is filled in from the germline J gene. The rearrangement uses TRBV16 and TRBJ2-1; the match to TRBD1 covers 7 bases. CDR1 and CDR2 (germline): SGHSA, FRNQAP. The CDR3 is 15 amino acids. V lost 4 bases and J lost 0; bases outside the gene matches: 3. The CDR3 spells CASSSNRGNYAEQFF. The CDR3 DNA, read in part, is TGTGCAAGCAGCTCAAACAGGGGTAACTATGCTGAGCAGTTC.

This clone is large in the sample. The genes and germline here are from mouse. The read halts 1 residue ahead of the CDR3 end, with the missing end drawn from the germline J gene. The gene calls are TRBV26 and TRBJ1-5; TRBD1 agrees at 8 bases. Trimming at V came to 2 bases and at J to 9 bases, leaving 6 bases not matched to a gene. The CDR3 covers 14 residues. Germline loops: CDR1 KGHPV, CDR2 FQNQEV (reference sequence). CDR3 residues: CASSLGQGAWAPLF. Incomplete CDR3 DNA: TGTGCCAGCAGTCTGGGCCAGGGGGCCTGGGCTCCGCTT.

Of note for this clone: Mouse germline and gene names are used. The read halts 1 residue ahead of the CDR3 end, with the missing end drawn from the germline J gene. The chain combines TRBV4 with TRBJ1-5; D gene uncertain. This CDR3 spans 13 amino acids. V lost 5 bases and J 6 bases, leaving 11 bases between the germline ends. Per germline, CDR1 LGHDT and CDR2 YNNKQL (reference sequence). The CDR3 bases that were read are TGTGCCAGCAGCCCAACAGTCCCCCAGGCTCCGCTT. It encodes CASSPTVPQAPL. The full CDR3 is CASSPTVPQAPLF.

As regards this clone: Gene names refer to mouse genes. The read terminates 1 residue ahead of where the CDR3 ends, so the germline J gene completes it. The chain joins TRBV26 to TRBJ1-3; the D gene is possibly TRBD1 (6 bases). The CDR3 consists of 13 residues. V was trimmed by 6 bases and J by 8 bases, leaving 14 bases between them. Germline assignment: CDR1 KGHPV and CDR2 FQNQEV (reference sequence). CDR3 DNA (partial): TGTGCCAGCAGACATGACAGGTTAGATACGCTCTAT. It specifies CASRHDRLDTLY. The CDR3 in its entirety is CASRHDRLDTLYF.

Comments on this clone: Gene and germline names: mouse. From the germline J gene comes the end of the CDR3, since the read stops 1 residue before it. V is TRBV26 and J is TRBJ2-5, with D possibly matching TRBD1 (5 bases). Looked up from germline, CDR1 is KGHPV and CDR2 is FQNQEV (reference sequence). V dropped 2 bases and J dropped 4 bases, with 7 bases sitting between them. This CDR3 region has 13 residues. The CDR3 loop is CASSLGQKDTQYF. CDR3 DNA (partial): TGTGCCAGCAGTCTGGGACAAAAAGACACCCAGTAC.

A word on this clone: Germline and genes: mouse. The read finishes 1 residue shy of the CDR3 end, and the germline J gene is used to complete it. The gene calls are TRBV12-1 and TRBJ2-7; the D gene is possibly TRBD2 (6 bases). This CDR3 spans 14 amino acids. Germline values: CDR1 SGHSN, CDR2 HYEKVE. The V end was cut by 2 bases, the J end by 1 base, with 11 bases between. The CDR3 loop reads CASSPGTLSYEQYF. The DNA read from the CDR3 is TGTGCCAGCTCTCCCGGGACTTTATCCTATGAACAGTAC.

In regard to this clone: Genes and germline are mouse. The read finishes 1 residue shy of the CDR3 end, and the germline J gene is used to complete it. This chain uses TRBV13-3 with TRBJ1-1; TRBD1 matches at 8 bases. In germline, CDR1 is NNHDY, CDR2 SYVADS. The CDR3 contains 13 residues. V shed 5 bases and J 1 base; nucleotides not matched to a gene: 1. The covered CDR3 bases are TGTGCCAGCAGCGGACAGGGGAACACAGAAGTCTTC. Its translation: CASSGQGNTEVF. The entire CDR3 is CASSGQGNTEVFF.

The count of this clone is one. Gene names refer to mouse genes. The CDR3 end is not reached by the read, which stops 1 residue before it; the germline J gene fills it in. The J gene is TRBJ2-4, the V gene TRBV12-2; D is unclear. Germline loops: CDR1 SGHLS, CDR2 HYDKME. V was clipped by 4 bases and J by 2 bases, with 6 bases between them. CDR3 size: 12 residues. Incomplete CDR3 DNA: TGTGCCAGCTCCCCCTCTCAAAACACCTTGTAC. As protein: CASSPSQNTLY. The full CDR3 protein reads CASSPSQNTLYF.

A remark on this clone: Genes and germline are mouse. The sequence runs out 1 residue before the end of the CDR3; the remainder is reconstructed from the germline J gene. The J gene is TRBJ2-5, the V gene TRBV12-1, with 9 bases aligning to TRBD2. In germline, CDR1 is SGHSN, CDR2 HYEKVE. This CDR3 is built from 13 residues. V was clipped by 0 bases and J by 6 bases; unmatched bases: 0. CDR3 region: CASSLTGGDTQYF. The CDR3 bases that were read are TGTGCCAGCTCTCTCACTGGGGGGGACACCCAGTAC.

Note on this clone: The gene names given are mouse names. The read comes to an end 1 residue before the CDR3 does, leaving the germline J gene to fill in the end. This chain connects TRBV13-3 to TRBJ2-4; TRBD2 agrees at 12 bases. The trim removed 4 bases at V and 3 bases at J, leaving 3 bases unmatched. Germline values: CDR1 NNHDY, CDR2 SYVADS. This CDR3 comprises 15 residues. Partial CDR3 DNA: TGTGCCAGCAGTAGGGACTGGGGGGACCAAAACACCTTGTAC. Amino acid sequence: CASSRDWGDQNTLY. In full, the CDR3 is CASSRDWGDQNTLYF.

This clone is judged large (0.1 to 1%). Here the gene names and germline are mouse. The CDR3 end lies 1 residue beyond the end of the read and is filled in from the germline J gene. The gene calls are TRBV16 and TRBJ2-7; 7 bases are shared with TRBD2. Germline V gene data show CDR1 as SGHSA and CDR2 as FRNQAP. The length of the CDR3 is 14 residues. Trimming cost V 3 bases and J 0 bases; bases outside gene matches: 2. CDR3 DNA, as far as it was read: TGTGCAAGCAGCTTCTGGGGGAGCTCCTATGAACAGTAC. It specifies CASSFWGSSYEQY. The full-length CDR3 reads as CASSFWGSSYEQYF.

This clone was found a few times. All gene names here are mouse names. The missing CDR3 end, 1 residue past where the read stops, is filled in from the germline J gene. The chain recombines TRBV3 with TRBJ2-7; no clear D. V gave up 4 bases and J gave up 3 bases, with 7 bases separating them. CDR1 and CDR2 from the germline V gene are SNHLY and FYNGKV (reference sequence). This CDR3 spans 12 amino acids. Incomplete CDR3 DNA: TGTGCCAGCAGCTCCGACTTCTATGAACAGTAC. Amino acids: CASSSDFYEQY. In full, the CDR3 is CASSSDFYEQYF.

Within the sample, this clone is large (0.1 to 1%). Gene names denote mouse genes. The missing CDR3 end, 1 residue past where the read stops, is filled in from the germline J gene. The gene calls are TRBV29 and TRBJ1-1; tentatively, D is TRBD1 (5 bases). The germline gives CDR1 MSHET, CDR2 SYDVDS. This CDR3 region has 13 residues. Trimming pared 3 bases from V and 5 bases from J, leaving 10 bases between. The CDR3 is CASSFGQGTEVFF. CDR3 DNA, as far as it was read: TGTGCTAGCAGTTTCGGACAAGGGACAGAAGTCTTC.

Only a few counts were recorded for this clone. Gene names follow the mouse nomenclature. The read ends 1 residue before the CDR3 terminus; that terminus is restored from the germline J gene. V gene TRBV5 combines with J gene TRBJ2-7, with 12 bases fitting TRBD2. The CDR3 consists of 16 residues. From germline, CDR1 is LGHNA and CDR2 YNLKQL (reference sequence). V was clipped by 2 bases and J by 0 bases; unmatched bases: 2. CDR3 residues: CASSQKDWGGSYEQYF. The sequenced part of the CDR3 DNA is TGTGCCAGCAGCCAAAAGGACTGGGGGGGCTCCTATGAACAGTAC.

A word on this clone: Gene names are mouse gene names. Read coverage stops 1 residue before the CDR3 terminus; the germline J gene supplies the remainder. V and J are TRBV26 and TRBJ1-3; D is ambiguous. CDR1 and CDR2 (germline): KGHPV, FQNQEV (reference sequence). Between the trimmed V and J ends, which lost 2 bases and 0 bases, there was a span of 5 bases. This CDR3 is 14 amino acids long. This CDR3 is CASSLRNSGNTLYF. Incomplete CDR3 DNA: TGTGCCAGCAGTCTGAGAAATTCTGGAAATACGCTCTAT.

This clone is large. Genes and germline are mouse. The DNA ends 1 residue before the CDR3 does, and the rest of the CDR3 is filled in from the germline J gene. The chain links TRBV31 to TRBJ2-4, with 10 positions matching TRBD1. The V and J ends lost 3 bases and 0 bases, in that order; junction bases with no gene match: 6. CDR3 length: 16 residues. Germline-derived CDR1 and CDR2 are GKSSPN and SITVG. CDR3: CAWSAGTGASQNTLYF. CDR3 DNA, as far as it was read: TGTGCCTGGAGCGCCGGGACAGGGGCTAGTCAAAACACCTTGTAC. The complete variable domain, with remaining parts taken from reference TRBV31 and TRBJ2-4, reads AQTIHQWPVAEIKAVGSPLSLGCTIKGKSSPNLYWYWQATGGTLQQLFYSITVGQVESVVQLNLSASRPKDDQFILSTEKLLLSHSGFYLCAWSAGTGASQNTLYFGAGTRLSVL.

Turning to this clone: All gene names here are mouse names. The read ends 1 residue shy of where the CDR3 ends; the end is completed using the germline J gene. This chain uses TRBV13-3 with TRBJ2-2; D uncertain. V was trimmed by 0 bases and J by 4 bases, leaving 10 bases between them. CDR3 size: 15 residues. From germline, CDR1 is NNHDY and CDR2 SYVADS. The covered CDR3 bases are TGTGCCAGCAGTGATGAAAGGGCGGGCACCGGGCAGCTCTAC. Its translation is CASSDERAGTGQLY. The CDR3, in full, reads CASSDERAGTGQLYF.

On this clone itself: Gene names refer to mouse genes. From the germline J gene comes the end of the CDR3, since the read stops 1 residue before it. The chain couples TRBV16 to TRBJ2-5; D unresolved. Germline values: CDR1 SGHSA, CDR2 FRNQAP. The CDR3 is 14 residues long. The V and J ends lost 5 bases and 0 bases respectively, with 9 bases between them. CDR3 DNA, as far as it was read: TGTGCAAGCAGCCCCCAGGTTAACCAAGACACCCAGTAC. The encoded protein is CASSPQVNQDTQY. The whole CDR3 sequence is CASSPQVNQDTQYF.

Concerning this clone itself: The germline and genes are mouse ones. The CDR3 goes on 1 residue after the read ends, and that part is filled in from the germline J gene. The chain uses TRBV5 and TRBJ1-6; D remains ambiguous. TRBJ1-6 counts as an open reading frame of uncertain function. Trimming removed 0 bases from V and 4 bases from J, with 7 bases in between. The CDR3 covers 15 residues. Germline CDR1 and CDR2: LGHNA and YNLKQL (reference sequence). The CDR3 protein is CASSQDRQYNSPLYF. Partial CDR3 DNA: TGTGCCAGCAGCCAAGATAGGCAGTATAATTCGCCCCTCTAC.

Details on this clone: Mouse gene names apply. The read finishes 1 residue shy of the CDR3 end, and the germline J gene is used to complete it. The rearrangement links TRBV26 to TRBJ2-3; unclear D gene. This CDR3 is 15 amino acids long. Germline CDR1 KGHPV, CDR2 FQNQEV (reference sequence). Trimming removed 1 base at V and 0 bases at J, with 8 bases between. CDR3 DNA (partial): TGTGCCAGCAGTCTGTTCGGGGTTAGTGCAGAAACGCTGTAT. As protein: CASSLFGVSAETLY. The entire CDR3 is CASSLFGVSAETLYF.

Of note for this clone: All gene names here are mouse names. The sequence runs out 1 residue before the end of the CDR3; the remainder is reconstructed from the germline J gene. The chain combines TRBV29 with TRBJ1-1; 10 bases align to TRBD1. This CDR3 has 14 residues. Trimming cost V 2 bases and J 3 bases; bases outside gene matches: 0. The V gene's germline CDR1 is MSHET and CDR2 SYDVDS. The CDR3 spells CASSLGTGDTEVFF. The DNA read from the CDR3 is TGTGCTAGCAGTTTAGGGACAGGGGACACAGAAGTCTTC.

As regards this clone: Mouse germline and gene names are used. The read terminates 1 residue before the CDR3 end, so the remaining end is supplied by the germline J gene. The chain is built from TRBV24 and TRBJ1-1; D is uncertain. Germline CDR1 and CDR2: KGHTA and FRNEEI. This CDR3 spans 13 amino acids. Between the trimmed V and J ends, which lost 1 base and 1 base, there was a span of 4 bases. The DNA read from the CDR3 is TGTGCCAGCAGTCTGTCCAGGAACACAGAAGTCTTC. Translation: CASSLSRNTEVF. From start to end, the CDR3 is CASSLSRNTEVFF.

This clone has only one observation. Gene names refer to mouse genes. The CDR3 DNA, read in part, is TGTGCCAGCTCTCTCGAATGGGGGCCGGGCCAAGACACCCAGTAC. It is translated as CASSLEWGPGQDTQY. The full CDR3 protein is CASSLEWGPGQDTQYF. This chain connects TRBV12-1 to TRBJ2-5, with D perhaps being TRBD1 or TRBD2 (6 bases each). The missing CDR3 end, 1 residue past where the read stops, is filled in from the germline J gene. This CDR3 is built from 16 residues. The V end lost 0 bases, the J end lost 2 bases, and 14 bases lay between the germline ends. Germline CDR1 SGHSN, CDR2 HYEKVE. Together with reference TRBV12-1 and TRBJ2-5, the CDR3 gives the full variable domain: DSGVVQSPRHIIKEKGGRSVLTCIPISGHSNVVWYQQTLGKELKFLIQHYEKVERDKGFLPSRFSVQQFDDYHSEMNMSALELEDSAMYFCASSLEWGPGQDTQYFGPGTRLLVL.

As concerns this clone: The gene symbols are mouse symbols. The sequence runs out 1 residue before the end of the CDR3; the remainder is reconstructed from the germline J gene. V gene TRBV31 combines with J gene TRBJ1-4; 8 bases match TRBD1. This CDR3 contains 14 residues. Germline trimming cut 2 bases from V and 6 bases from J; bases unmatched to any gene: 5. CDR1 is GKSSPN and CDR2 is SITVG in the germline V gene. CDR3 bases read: TGTGCCTGGAGTTCGGACAGGGAGGACGAAAGATTATTT. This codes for CAWSSDREDERLF. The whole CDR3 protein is CAWSSDREDERLFF.

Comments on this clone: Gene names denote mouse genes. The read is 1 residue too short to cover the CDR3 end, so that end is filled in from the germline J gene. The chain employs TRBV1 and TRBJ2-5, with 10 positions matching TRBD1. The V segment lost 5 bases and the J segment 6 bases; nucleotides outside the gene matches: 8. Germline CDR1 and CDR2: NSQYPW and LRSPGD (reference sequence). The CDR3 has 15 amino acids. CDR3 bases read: TGCACCTGCAGTTCCCGACAGGGGGCAGGGGACACCCAGTAC. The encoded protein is CTCSSRQGAGDTQY. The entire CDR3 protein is CTCSSRQGAGDTQYF.

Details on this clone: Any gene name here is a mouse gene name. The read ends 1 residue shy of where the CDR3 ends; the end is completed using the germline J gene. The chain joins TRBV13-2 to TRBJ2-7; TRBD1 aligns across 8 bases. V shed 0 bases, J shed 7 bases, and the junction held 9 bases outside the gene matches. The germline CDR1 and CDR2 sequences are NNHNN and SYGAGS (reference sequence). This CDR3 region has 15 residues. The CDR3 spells CASGDEGQGAWEQYF. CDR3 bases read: TGTGCCAGCGGTGATGAGGGGCAGGGGGCATGGGAACAGTAC.

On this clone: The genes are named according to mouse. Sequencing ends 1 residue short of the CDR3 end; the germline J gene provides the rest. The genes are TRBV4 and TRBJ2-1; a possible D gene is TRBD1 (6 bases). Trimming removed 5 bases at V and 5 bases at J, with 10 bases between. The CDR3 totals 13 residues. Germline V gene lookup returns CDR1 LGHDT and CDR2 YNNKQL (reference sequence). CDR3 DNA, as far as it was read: TGTGCCAGCAGCACGGGACAAAATGCTGAGCAGTTC. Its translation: CASSTGQNAEQF. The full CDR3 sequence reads CASSTGQNAEQFF.